This TCR beta chain appears in the sequencing data of a study of control samples from healthy donors and cancer patients. The CDR3 loop spans 15 amino acids. Germline CDR1 reads GTSNPN; CDR2 reads SVGIG (reference sequence). V lost 0 bases to trimming and J lost 3 bases, with 14 bases between them. Assay: immunoSEQ multiplex PCR; the TCRdb copy retains only in-frame clones and omits some. Altogether roughly 150,000 clones are present, 93% being singletons, with the ten largest covering about 5.8%. The chain joins TRBV30 to TRBJ1-1; D is possibly TRBD1 (6 bases). This clonotype was obtained from a young man in good health. Sequencing was carried out using blood. CDR3 coding DNA: TGTGCCTGGAGTGTATCCCGGGGGCGCTACACTGAAGCTTTCTTT. Translated: CAWSVSRGRYTEAFF.